The 14 T cell receptor beta chains presented below share a single source sample, sequenced in a study of cytomegalovirus exposure and HLA in healthy donors. In the PCR, 60 Vbeta and 13 Jbeta primers were used. Clones were sequenced by immunoSEQ multiplex PCR, and TCRdb holds only the in-frame ones, with some missing. The sample lists roughly 130,000 clones; approximately 80% were seen once. Sequenced: PBMCs. These receptors were collected from a male donor in good health and CMV-seropositive.

The V call is TRBV7-9, the J call TRBJ2-5; 7 bases are a match to TRBD1. J lost 4 bases, V lost 7 bases, and 9 bases had no gene match. Germline-derived CDR1 and CDR2 are SEHNR and FQNEAQ (reference sequence). CDR3 length: 14 residues. This CDR3 is CASTDNRGGETQYF. The DNA for the CDR3 is TGTGCCAGCACCGATAACAGGGGTGGAGAGACCCAGTACTTC.

The CDR3 nucleotides are TGTGCCAGCAGCGTAGGCGACAGCCAAGCAAATGAGCAGTTCTTC. Its protein is CASSVGDSQANEQFF. The chain employs TRBV9 and TRBJ2-1, with D possibly TRBD1 on 5 matching bases. Germline loops: CDR1 SGDLS, CDR2 YYNGEE. The CDR3 sequence is 15 residues long. V gave up 0 bases and J gave up 7 bases, with 14 bases separating them. Full variable domain (remainder filled in from reference TRBV9 and TRBJ2-1): DSGVTQTPKHLITATGQRVTLRCSPRSGDLSVYWYQQSLDQGLQFLIQYYNGEERAKGNILERFSAQQFPDLHSELNLSSLELGDSALYFCASSVGDSQANEQFFGPGTRLTVL.

This clone appeared once. This chain joins TRBV28 and TRBJ1-2; maybe TRBD1 (6 bases). Germline V gene data show CDR1 as MDHEN and CDR2 as SYDVKM. The CDR3 covers 12 residues. Trimming took 6 bases from V and 8 from J, leaving 13 bases between them. The CDR3 protein is CASSRGLGGYTF. For the CDR3, the DNA is TGTGCCAGCAGCAGGGGTTTGGGAGGCTACACCTTC.

J is TRBJ2-3 and V is TRBV9; perhaps TRBD1 as D (6 bases). Germline V gives CDR1 SGDLS, CDR2 YYNGEE. The CDR3 runs 16 residues. V lost 3 bases and J 3 bases, leaving 17 bases between the germline ends. CDR3 coding DNA: TGTGCCAGCAGCGGAACGACAGGTACCTGGACAGATACGCAGTATTTT. Its translation is CASSGTTGTWTDTQYF.

The J gene is TRBJ2-7, the V gene TRBV5-1; D may be TRBD2 (5 bases). Germline CDR1 and CDR2: SGHRS and YFSETQ. This CDR3 is 14 amino acids long. V dropped 2 bases and J dropped 3 bases, with 12 bases sitting between them. This CDR3 reads CASSFEGWGYEQYF. The DNA for the CDR3 is TGCGCCAGCAGCTTTGAGGGTTGGGGCTACGAGCAGTACTTC.

This clone was counted once. This chain joins TRBV29-1 and TRBJ2-3; 7 bases map to TRBD2. The CDR3 spans 18 residues. Germline CDR1 reads SQVTM; CDR2 reads ANQGSEA. After removal of 3 bases from V and 0 bases from J, the junction contained 15 bases not matched to a gene. For the CDR3, the DNA is TGCAGCGTTGACCACTATGGTTTTCTAGCGGCAAGCACAGATACGCAGTATTTT. Its translation is CSVDHYGFLAASTDTQYF.

This rearrangement joins TRBV27 to TRBJ2-7; the match to TRBD1 covers 9 bases. Per germline, CDR1 MNHEY and CDR2 SMNVEV (reference sequence). J gave up 0 bases and V 4 bases, and 4 bases lay outside the gene matches. The length of the CDR3 is 15 residues. The CDR3 spells CASSSGTGPSYEQYF. CDR3 bases: TGTGCCAGCAGTTCAGGGACAGGGCCCTCCTACGAGCAGTACTTC.

CDR3: CASSEGQGTFNEKLFF. The CDR3, as DNA: TGTGCCAGCAGTGAGGGACAGGGGACGTTTAATGAAAAACTGTTTTTT. This chain connects TRBV6-1 to TRBJ1-4, with 10 bases matching TRBD1. Germline V gene lookup returns CDR1 MNHNS and CDR2 SASEGT. The CDR3 has 16 residues. Unmatched junction bases numbered 5, after V lost 3 bases and J lost 4 bases.

This chain uses TRBV6-6 with TRBJ2-1; 8 nucleotides agree with TRBD2. Trimming removed 7 bases from V and 3 bases from J; junction bases left unmatched: 11. CDR3 size: 16 residues. The germline V gene has CDR1 MNHNY and CDR2 SVGAGI (reference sequence). The CDR3, as DNA: TGTGCCAGCACCATGGGAGCGGGAGTTCTCTACAATGAGCAGTTCTTC. Amino acid sequence: CASTMGAGVLYNEQFF.

The rearrangement links TRBV27 to TRBJ2-2; D is unresolved. Per the germline V gene, CDR1 is MNHEY and CDR2 is SMNVEV (reference sequence). V lost 3 bases and J 3 bases, leaving 8 bases between the germline ends. The CDR3 runs 14 residues. The CDR3 reads CASSLRRDTGELFF. CDR3 coding DNA: TGTGCCAGCAGTTTGAGGAGAGACACCGGGGAGCTGTTTTTT.

The V gene is TRBV28, the J gene TRBJ2-7, with 9 bases matching TRBD1. V was clipped by 3 bases and J by 4 bases; unmatched bases: 7. The CDR3 runs to 15 residues. The V gene's germline CDR1 is MDHEN and CDR2 SYDVKM. CDR3 nucleotide sequence: TGTGCCAGCAGTTTGGGGGACAGGGCTCATTACGAGCAGTACTTC. Amino acid sequence: CASSLGDRAHYEQYF. Combining the CDR3 with reference TRBV28 and TRBJ2-7 gives the whole variable domain DVKVTQSSRYLVKRTGEKVFLECVQDMDHENMFWYRQDPGLGLRLIYFSYDVKMKEKGDIPEGYSVSREKKERFSLILESASTNQTSMYLCASSLGDRAHYEQYFGPGTRLTVT.

This chain uses TRBV27 with TRBJ2-5, with a tentative D call TRBD2 (6 bases). The DNA end favors TRBJ2-7, so the J call may be wrong. Germline lookup yields CDR1 MNHEY and CDR2 SMNVEV (reference sequence). The CDR3 sequence is 15 residues long. The DNA for the CDR3 is TGTGCCAGCAGTTTACTCGGCGGGACTTCCTACGAGCAGTACTTC. This translates into CASSLLGGTSYEQYF.

The genes are TRBV5-1 and TRBJ2-1; 7 nucleotides line up with TRBD2. This CDR3 is 16 amino acids long. With 1 base clipped from V and 0 bases from J, the junction kept 4 bases outside the gene matches. Looked up from germline, CDR1 is SGHRS and CDR2 is YFSETQ. CDR3 nucleotides: TGCGCCAGCAGCTTGTGGCTAGCGGACTCCTACAATGAGCAGTTCTTC. Its translation is CASSLWLADSYNEQFF. The full variable domain, its missing parts supplied by reference TRBV5-1 and TRBJ2-1, is KAGVTQTPRYLIKTRGQQVTLSCSPISGHRSVSWYQQTPGQGLQFLFEYFSETQRNKGNFPGRFSGRQFSNSRSEMNVSTLELGDSALYLCASSLWLADSYNEQFFGPGTRLTVL.

This clone was detected only once. V and J are TRBV7-9 and TRBJ1-1, with TRBD1 matching 7 bases. After removal of 2 bases from V and 1 base from J, the junction contained 13 bases not matched to a gene. The CDR3 extends over 18 amino acids. Germline V gene sequence: CDR1 SEHNR, CDR2 FQNEAQ (reference sequence). DNA for the CDR3: TGTGCCAGCAGCTTAACCCCTATCGGGAGGGGGCGGAACACTGAAGCTTTCTTT. This gives the protein CASSLTPIGRGRNTEAFF.